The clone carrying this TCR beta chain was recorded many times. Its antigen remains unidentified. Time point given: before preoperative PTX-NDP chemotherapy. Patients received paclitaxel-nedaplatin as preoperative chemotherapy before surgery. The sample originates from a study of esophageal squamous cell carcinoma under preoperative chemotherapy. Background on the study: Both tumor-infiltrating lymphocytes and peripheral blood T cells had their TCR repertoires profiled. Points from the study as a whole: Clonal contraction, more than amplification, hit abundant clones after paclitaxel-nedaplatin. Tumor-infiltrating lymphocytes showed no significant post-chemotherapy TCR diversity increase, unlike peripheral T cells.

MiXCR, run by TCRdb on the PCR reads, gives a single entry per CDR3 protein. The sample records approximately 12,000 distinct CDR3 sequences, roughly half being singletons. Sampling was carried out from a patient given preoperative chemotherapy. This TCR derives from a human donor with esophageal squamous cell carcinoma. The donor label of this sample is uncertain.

CDR3 protein: CASSPTGPGREQFF. The CDR3 DNA is TGTGCCAGCAGCCCGACAGGCCCGGGGCGAGAGCAGTTCTTC. The gene calls are TRBV7-2 and TRBJ2-1; tentatively, D is TRBD1 (6 bases). There are 14 residues in the CDR3. Germline V lookup: CDR1 SGHTA, CDR2 FQGNSA. Trimming took off 5 bases at V and 10 bases at J, with 18 bases between the two ends.